The rows below give T cell receptor beta chains drawn from one sample of a study of regulatory T cells in long-lasting Graves disease. TCRdb recomputed calls from the multiplex PCR reads with MiXCR, one row per CDR3 protein. The repertoire holds 400,000 to 500,000 distinct CDR3 sequences, with 20% to 25% as singletons. Sequencing was performed on peripheral blood mononuclear cells (PBMCs), taken when the disease was refractory, from a patient treated with antithyroid drugs. The receptors were sampled from a female donor with Graves disease. The CDR3 runs from the conserved cysteine through the conserved F or W. A D gene is named only where the DNA matches it firmly. The size entry is marked missing in some rows and otherwise reads once, few, many or a size class.

TRBD2,TRBJ2-3,few,TRBV12-3/TRBV12-4,TGTGCCAGCAGTTTTCCTAGCGGGTGGAGCACAGATACGCAGTATTTT,CASSFPSGWSTDTQYF
TRBD1,TRBJ1-2,few,TRBV5-1,TGCGCCAGCAGCTCGGCGCAGGGACAGATCTATGGCTACACCTTC,CASSSAQGQIYGYTF
NA,TRBJ1-6,NA,TRBV27,TGTGCCAGCAGTTTCCGGAGCTCCTATAATTCACCCCTCCACTTT,CASSFRSSYNSPLHF
NA,TRBJ1-2,once,TRBV6-5,TGTGCCAGCAGTTATCCGCAGGTCTATGGCTACACCTTC,CASSYPQVYGYTF
NA,TRBJ2-3,NA,TRBV6-1,TGTGCCAGCAGTGCCCGGACAGGCACAGATACGCAGTATTTT,CASSARTGTDTQYF
TRBD2,TRBJ2-3,few,TRBV20-1,TGCAGTGCTAGAGGGACTAGCGGACCCACAGATACGCAGTATTTT,CSARGTSGPTDTQYF
TRBD1,TRBJ1-6,NA,TRBV7-9,TGTGCCAGCAGCTTAGGGACAGGGAATAATTCACCCCTCCACTTT,CASSLGTGNNSPLHF
NA,TRBJ1-1,many,TRBV28,TGTGCCAGCAGTTTTGGGTTTAACGCTGAAGCTTTCTTT,CASSFGFNAEAFF
NA,TRBJ2-7,many,TRBV12-3/TRBV12-4,TGTGCCAGCAGTATCCGGACTGAGTACGAGCAGTACTTC,CASSIRTEYEQYF
NA,TRBJ2-7,NA,TRBV7-9,TGTGCCAGCAGCTCTCCTCTCATGAGCGACTACGAGCAGTACTTC,CASSSPLMSDYEQYF
NA,TRBJ1-1,many,TRBV6-2/TRBV6-3,TGTGCCAGCAGTTACTCAGAGAGAGGGACTGAAGCTTTCTTT,CASSYSERGTEAFF